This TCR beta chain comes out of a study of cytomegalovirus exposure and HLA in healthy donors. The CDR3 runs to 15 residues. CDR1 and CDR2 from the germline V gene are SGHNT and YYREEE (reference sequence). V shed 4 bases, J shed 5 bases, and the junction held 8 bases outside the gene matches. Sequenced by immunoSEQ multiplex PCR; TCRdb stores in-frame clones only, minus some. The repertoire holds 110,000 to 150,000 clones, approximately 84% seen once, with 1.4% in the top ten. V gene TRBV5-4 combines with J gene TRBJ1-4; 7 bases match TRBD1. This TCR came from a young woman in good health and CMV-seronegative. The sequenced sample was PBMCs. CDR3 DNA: TGTGCCAGCAGCGTAAGGGGGCGCGGGAATGAAAAACTGTTTTTT. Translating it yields CASSVRGRGNEKLFF.